This entry describes one T cell receptor (beta chain). PCR was performed a second time for about 6 to 12 cycles using a sample-barcoded 5' primer and a J-beta primer mix. The template-switch adaptor, which had 12 random nucleotides, put a tag on each cDNA molecule. CDR3-containing paired-end reads numbered at least 3 million in each sample. TCRdb ran MiXCR on the 5' RACE reads and lists one entry per CDR3 protein. This sample has around 1,000,000 distinct CDR3 sequences; approximately 25% occur once, and the top ten carry less than 0.85%. The data were obtained in a study of blood T cells in healthy people across ages. Study details: T cells yielded about one barcoded beta molecule per two cells through template switching.

V dropped 1 base and J dropped 5 bases, with 13 bases sitting between them. The V gene's germline CDR1 is SGHRS and CDR2 YFSETQ. The CDR3 covers 14 residues. These same data were also listed under a study on T cells of mothers and their children.

The sample was blood. The genes are TRBV5-1 and TRBJ2-7; D call uncertain. This receptor was taken from a girl aged 2-10 years in good health. CDR3: CASSLLQEPHEQYF. CDR3 DNA: TGCGCCAGCAGCTTGTTACAAGAACCGCACGAGCAGTACTTC.